Listed below are T cell receptor beta chains from one sample, sequenced in a study of graft-versus-host responses after intestinal transplantation. Some clones are missing from TCRdb's copy, which holds only in-frame ones; the method was immunoSEQ multiplex PCR. Of 45,000 to 50,000 clones in the sample, around nine tenths were seen once. The antigens for these receptors are not known. This material consisted of unstimulated CD4+ T cells sorted from spleen or lymph node cells, taken before transplant. These receptor sequences come from a human donor who was the organ donor for an intestinal transplant. CDR3s include the opening cysteine and the closing phenylalanine or tryptophan. A D gene is named only where the DNA matches it firmly. Only part of the rows carry a size: once, few, many, or a class if the clone is expanded.

j_gene	d_gene	v_gene	abundance	len	CDR3aa	CDR3nt
TRBJ1-3	.	TRBV28	.	14	CASSFSGSGNTIYF	TGTGCCAGCAGTTTTTCGGGCTCTGGAAACACCATATATTTT
TRBJ2-1	TRBD2	TRBV4-2	.	17	CASSHLAGDRSYNEQFF	TGTGCCAGCAGCCACCTAGCGGGAGATCGCTCCTACAATGAGCAGTTCTTC
TRBJ2-2	TRBD1	TRBV10-3	.	17	CATGLSTGAPNTGELFF	TGTGCCACCGGACTCTCGACAGGGGCCCCGAACACCGGGGAGCTGTTTTTT
TRBJ2-1	.	TRBV7-9	.	13	CASSLGAGNEQFF	TGTGCCAGCAGCTTAGGGGCTGGGAATGAGCAGTTCTTC
TRBJ2-3	TRBD1	TRBV29-1	once	12	CSVSGQTDTQYF	TGCAGCGTCTCGGGACAGACAGATACGCAGTATTTT
TRBJ1-5	.	TRBV28	.	14	CASKTGLSNQPQHF	TGTGCCAGCAAAACAGGGCTCAGCAATCAGCCCCAGCATTTT
TRBJ1-2	TRBD1	TRBV19	.	12	CASRTGNYGYTF	TGTGCCAGTAGGACAGGGAACTATGGCTACACCTTC
TRBJ1-2	TRBD1	TRBV19	.	14	CASSPGQGGYGYTF	TGTGCCAGTAGTCCGGGACAGGGCGGGTATGGCTACACCTTC
TRBJ2-3	TRBD2	TRBV9	.	16	CASSPLAGGGTDTQYF	TGTGCCAGCAGCCCCCTAGCGGGAGGGGGCACAGATACGCAGTATTTT
TRBJ2-3	.	TRBV11-1	.	16	CASSLDWGRGTDTQYF	TGTGCCAGCAGCTTAGACTGGGGGCGAGGGACAGATACGCAGTATTTT
TRBJ1-1	.	TRBV6-5	.	12	CASSYWGAEAFF	TGTGCCAGCAGTTATTGGGGGGCTGAAGCTTTCTTT
TRBJ2-5	.	TRBV5-4	.	14	CASSLVAHQETQYF	TGTGCCAGCAGCTTGGTAGCGCACCAAGAGACCCAGTACTTC
TRBJ2-5	.	TRBV27	.	15	CATLGRRPTQETQYF	TGTGCCACCTTAGGTCGGAGACCGACCCAAGAGACCCAGTACTTC
TRBJ1-5	.	TRBV7-8	.	15	CASSLDGNGYQPQHF	TGTGCCAGCAGCTTAGATGGGAACGGATATCAGCCCCAGCATTTT
TRBJ1-5	.	TRBV6-1	.	13	CASSEAHNQPQHF	TGTGCCAGCAGTGAAGCGCACAATCAGCCCCAGCATTTT
TRBJ1-1	.	TRBV28	.	15	CASSRLRGSNTEAFF	TGTGCCAGCAGCCGCCTTAGGGGCTCGAACACTGAAGCTTTCTTT
TRBJ2-3	.	TRBV9	.	13	CASEGSSTDTQYF	TGTGCCAGCGAGGGGTCTAGCACAGATACGCAGTATTTT
TRBJ2-6	.	TRBV28	.	14	CASSLSSGANVLTF	TGTGCCAGCAGTCTGAGCTCTGGGGCCAACGTCCTGACTTTC
TRBJ1-3	.	TRBV7-9	.	18	CASSSQGAGVFSGNTIYF	TGTGCCAGCAGCTCCCAAGGGGCAGGGGTGTTCTCTGGAAACACCATATATTTT
TRBJ1-4	.	TRBV18	.	15	CASSPQGATNEKLFF	TGTGCCAGCTCACCACAGGGGGCAACTAATGAAAAACTGTTTTTT
TRBJ2-2	.	TRBV6-6	.	15	CASIWGRAGHGELFF	TGTGCCAGCATTTGGGGACGGGCCGGACACGGGGAGCTGTTTTTT
TRBJ2-4	.	TRBV7-3	.	12	CARVLAKNIQYF	TGTGCCAGAGTACTAGCCAAAAACATTCAGTACTTC